These 14 T cell receptor beta chains were sequenced from one sample in a study of blood T cell repertoires in COVID-19. Clones were read by immunoSEQ multiplex PCR, and TCRdb kept only the in-frame ones, dropping some. The data show about 190,000 clones, approximately 91% seen once. The material sequenced was peripheral blood. The receptors stem from a man younger than 45 with acute or convalescent COVID-19.

This clone was picked up one time. The chain has TRBV7-8 and TRBJ2-3; TRBD1 matches 8 bases. After removal of 5 bases from V and 1 base from J, the junction contained 5 bases not matched to a gene. Germline loops: CDR1 SGHVS, CDR2 FQNEAQ. The CDR3 length is 15 residues. CDR3 in DNA: TGTGCCAGCAGCAAGACAGGGGTGGGCACAGATACGCAGTATTTT. Protein sequence: CASSKTGVGTDTQYF.

The chain carries TRBV14 and TRBJ1-2, with 7 bases aligning to TRBD1. This CDR3 region has 15 residues. Germline V CDR1 and CDR2: SGHDN, FVKESK. With V trimmed by 0 bases and J by 5 bases, 6 bases remained unmatched. The CDR3 is CASSQERHRGYGYTF. The CDR3 DNA is TGTGCCAGCAGCCAAGAGAGGCACAGGGGATATGGCTACACCTTC.

The chain combines TRBV10-2 with TRBJ2-3, with a possible D match to TRBD1 (6 bases). The ends were cut back, 6 bases at V and 2 bases at J, with 15 bases in the middle. Germline-derived CDR1 and CDR2 are WSHSY and SAAADI. The CDR3 length is 15 residues. DNA of the CDR3: TGCGCCAGCAGGAAGGGGGACCTTTACACAGATACGCAGTATTTT. It yields the protein CASRKGDLYTDTQYF.

The chain uses TRBV4-2 and TRBJ2-3, with 7 positions matching TRBD2. Losses at the gene ends were 0 bases for V and 7 bases for J; bases not matched to a gene: 10. This CDR3 spans 16 amino acids. Germline CDR1 is LGHNA and CDR2 is YNFKEQ. The DNA for the CDR3 is TGTGCCAGCAGCCAAGATTCGGCTAGCGGATTATATACGCAGTATTTT. Its translation: CASSQDSASGLYTQYF.

In DNA form, the CDR3 reads TGTGCCAGCTCACCAAATGGCCTAGCCCGTGTGGAGGATACGCAGTATTTT. Its translation: CASSPNGLARVEDTQYF. This chain connects TRBV18 to TRBJ2-3; D is perhaps TRBD2 (5 bases). The germline V gene has CDR1 KGHSH and CDR2 LQKENI. This CDR3 is 17 amino acids long. V gave up 2 bases and J gave up 6 bases, with 21 bases separating them.

The V call is TRBV29-1, the J call TRBJ2-2, with 12 bases aligning to TRBD2. The CDR3 runs to 15 residues. Germline CDR1 and CDR2: SQVTM and ANQGSEA. V lost 5 bases and J lost 3; bases outside the gene matches: 4. The CDR3 sequence: CSVTLAGGHTGELFF. Written as DNA, the CDR3 is TGCAGCGTTACCCTAGCGGGAGGGCACACCGGGGAGCTGTTTTTT.

Details on this clone: Given a much more abundant clone one base away, this may be a read error. The rearrangement uses TRBV12-3 or TRBV12-4 and TRBJ1-1, with D hard to call. This CDR3 comprises 13 residues. V was trimmed by 2 bases and J by 0 bases, leaving 4 bases between them. CDR3 DNA sequence: TGTGCCAGCAGTTTATTCATGAACACTGAAGCTTTCTTT. Translation: CASSLFMNTEAFF.

V is TRBV10-2 and J is TRBJ2-1, with 13 bases that match TRBD2. With V trimmed by 0 bases and J by 9 bases, 5 bases remained unmatched. CDR3 size: 16 residues. Germline values: CDR1 WSHSY, CDR2 SAAADI. The CDR3 DNA is TGCGCCAGCAGTGAGTCACTAGCGGGGGGGCGAGTTGAGCAGTTCTTC. Its translation is CASSESLAGGRVEQFF.

This clone was seen a few times. The chain has TRBV19 and TRBJ1-5; 9 nucleotides agree with TRBD1. The CDR3 contains 16 residues. Germline V lookup: CDR1 LNHDA, CDR2 SQIVND (reference sequence). Germline trimming cut 3 bases from V and 4 bases from J; bases unmatched to any gene: 7. CDR3: CASSIRKGQGNQPQHF. CDR3 nucleotide sequence: TGTGCCAGTAGTATCCGTAAGGGACAGGGAAATCAGCCCCAGCATTTT.

The chain couples TRBV5-4 to TRBJ2-3; TRBD2 agrees at 9 bases. CDR1 and CDR2 from the germline V gene are SGHNT and YYREEE (reference sequence). Germline trimming cut 1 base from V and 2 bases from J; bases unmatched to any gene: 8. This CDR3 spans 17 amino acids. CDR3 DNA: TGTGCCAGCAGCTTGCTTACCAGCGGGGGGAACACAGATACGCAGTATTTT. Translation: CASSLLTSGGNTDTQYF.

The genes are TRBV5-4 and TRBJ2-5, with 8 bases fitting TRBD1. This CDR3 is built from 13 residues. Germline CDR1 and CDR2: SGHNT and YYREEE (reference sequence). The V segment lost 0 bases and the J segment 5 bases; nucleotides outside the gene matches: 0. The CDR3, as DNA: TGTGCCAGCAGCTTGGACAGGGGGGAGACCCAGTACTTC. Translating gives CASSLDRGETQYF. Supplemented by reference TRBV5-4 and TRBJ2-5, the full variable domain reads ETGVTQSPTHLIKTRGQQVTLRCSSQSGHNTVSWYQQALGQGPQFIFQYYREEENGRGNFPPRFSGLQFPNYSSELNVNALELDDSALYLCASSLDRGETQYFGPGTRLLVL.

The rearrangement joins TRBV7-8 to TRBJ1-2; weak D call: TRBD1 (5 bases). The CDR3 is 14 residues long. CDR1 and CDR2 (germline): SGHVS, FQNEAQ. Trimming cost V 3 bases and J 6 bases, with 14 bases left between them. CDR3 nucleotides: TGTGCCAGCAGCTTGTTGGAGGGGCGAGATGGCTACACCTTC. Translating it yields CASSLLEGRDGYTF.

This clone came up a few times. CDR3 coding DNA: TGTGCCAGCAGCTTAGGAATCGGGGGCTACAATGAGCAGTTCTTC. Protein: CASSLGIGGYNEQFF. V gene TRBV7-2 combines with J gene TRBJ2-1, with D possibly TRBD2 on 6 matching bases. The germline V and J ends were trimmed by 1 base and 3 bases, with 10 bases remaining between them. CDR1 is SGHTA, CDR2 FQGNSA, per germline. This CDR3 is built from 15 residues.

The chain combines TRBV28 with TRBJ1-5; D uncertain. Trimming cost V 6 bases and J 3 bases, with 15 bases left between them. This CDR3 is built from 15 residues. Germline V gene sequence: CDR1 MDHEN, CDR2 SYDVKM. The CDR3: CASSLSGSFNQPQHF. CDR3 nucleotide sequence: TGTGCCAGCAGCCTATCTGGTAGTTTCAATCAGCCCCAGCATTTT. Together with reference TRBV28 and TRBJ1-5, the CDR3 gives the full variable domain: DVKVTQSSRYLVKRTGEKVFLECVQDMDHENMFWYRQDPGLGLRLIYFSYDVKMKEKGDIPEGYSVSREKKERFSLILESASTNQTSMYLCASSLSGSFNQPQHFGDGTRLSIL.